The rows below give T cell receptor beta chains drawn from one sample of a study of T cells after yellow fever vaccination. Each CDR3 protein gets one entry after TCRdb re-called the 5' RACE reads with MiXCR. The repertoire consists of a few hundred thousand distinct CDR3 sequences, with 15% to 20% occurring once and the leading ten covering roughly an eighth. The sample in question was PBMCs, obtained 15 days after the yellow fever booster vaccination. These receptors came from a man in his thirties or forties who received the YFV17D yellow fever vaccine. Both conserved end residues are part of each CDR3. Fields, in order: V gene, J gene, D gene, clone size, CDR3 DNA, CDR3 protein. D genes are given only for firm matches. Not every row has a clone size; where given, it reads once, few, many or a size class.

V: TRBV20-1; J: TRBJ2-5; D: TRBD2; size: few; DNA: TGCAGTGCCCAGGGAGGGCCAGTAGAGACCCAGTACTTC; CDR3: CSAQGGPVETQYF
V: TRBV5-1; J: TRBJ2-7; D: TRBD1; size: .; DNA: TGCGCCAGCAGTCCGAATGTTGGACAGGGTCCGCACGAGCAGTACTTC; CDR3: CASSPNVGQGPHEQYF
V: TRBV29-1; J: TRBJ2-2; D: .; size: few; DNA: TGCAGCGTTGGGTGGGGCGCGAACACCGGGGAGCTGTTTTTT; CDR3: CSVGWGANTGELFF
V: TRBV5-1; J: TRBJ2-4; D: .; size: few; DNA: TGCGCCAGCAGCTTAGGGGGGGCAGGAGCCAAAAACATTCAGTACTTC; CDR3: CASSLGGAGAKNIQYF
V: TRBV5-4; J: TRBJ2-2; D: .; size: .; DNA: TGTGCCAGCAGGGGAGAGGGTGGTCAGTTCACCGGGGAGCTGTTTTTT; CDR3: CASRGEGGQFTGELFF
V: TRBV6-1; J: TRBJ2-2; D: TRBD2; size: .; DNA: TGTGCCAGCAGTGAACGGGGGGACACCGGGGAGCTGTTTTTT; CDR3: CASSERGDTGELFF
V: TRBV18; J: TRBJ2-5; D: TRBD2; size: many; DNA: TGTGCCAGCTCACCACCGGCTAGCGGGAGGGCCTGGGAGACCCAGTACTTC; CDR3: CASSPPASGRAWETQYF
V: TRBV5-1; J: TRBJ2-1; D: TRBD2; size: few; DNA: TGCGCCAGCCGGTGGCGGGAGGGCTACAATGAGCAGTTCTTC; CDR3: CASRWREGYNEQFF
V: TRBV24-1; J: TRBJ2-2; D: TRBD1; size: .; DNA: TGTGCCACCAGTGACTGGACAGGTTCCACCGGGGAGCTGTTTTTT; CDR3: CATSDWTGSTGELFF
V: TRBV12-5; J: TRBJ2-7; D: .; size: .; DNA: TGTGCTAGTGGTTTGGGACTCCCCAGCGGCGAGCAGTACTTC; CDR3: CASGLGLPSGEQYF
V: TRBV5-1; J: TRBJ2-7; D: TRBD2; size: few; DNA: TGCGCCAGCAGCTTGATCCCGGGGAGGGAGTACGAGCAGTACTTC; CDR3: CASSLIPGREYEQYF
V: TRBV4-1; J: TRBJ2-1; D: TRBD2; size: .; DNA: TGCGCCAGCAGCCATATAGCGGGAGTGAATGAGCAGTTCTTC; CDR3: CASSHIAGVNEQFF
V: TRBV9; J: TRBJ1-2; D: .; size: few; DNA: TGTGCCAGCAGCGTAGGGGGCATCGATGGCTACACCTTC; CDR3: CASSVGGIDGYTF
V: TRBV12-5; J: TRBJ2-1; D: .; size: .; DNA: TGTGCTAGTGGCCACCCGCAGGACAATGAGCAGTTCTTC; CDR3: CASGHPQDNEQFF
V: TRBV6-1; J: TRBJ2-1; D: .; size: .; DNA: TGTGCCAGCAGCCTAACTAGGGGAAAGAATGAGCAGTTCTTC; CDR3: CASSLTRGKNEQFF
V: TRBV24-1; J: TRBJ2-1; D: .; size: .; DNA: TGTGCCACCAGTGATTTATTGGCAAGCTCCTACAATGAGCAGTTCTTC; CDR3: CATSDLLASSYNEQFF
V: TRBV11-2; J: TRBJ2-7; D: TRBD1; size: many; DNA: TGTGCCAGCAGCTTTGTACAGGGGGCTTACGAGCAGTACTTC; CDR3: CASSFVQGAYEQYF
V: TRBV15; J: TRBJ2-7; D: .; size: .; DNA: TGTGCCACCAGCGTTCTGGGGATCTACGAGCAGTACTTC; CDR3: CATSVLGIYEQYF
V: TRBV20-1; J: TRBJ2-7; D: .; size: few; DNA: TGCAGTGCTTCGGTAGGGGGAGAGTACGAGCAGTACTTC; CDR3: CSASVGGEYEQYF
V: TRBV7-9; J: TRBJ2-5; D: TRBD1; size: few; DNA: TGTGCCAGCAGCACACACAGGGGAAGGGGAGAGACCCAGTACTTC; CDR3: CASSTHRGRGETQYF
V: TRBV7-8; J: TRBJ2-5; D: TRBD1; size: few; DNA: TGTGCCAGCAGCCCGATACAGGGGGCGTGGACCCAGTACTTC; CDR3: CASSPIQGAWTQYF
V: TRBV6-6; J: TRBJ2-2; D: .; size: .; DNA: TGTGCCACCAGGACGGGGGAGCTGTTTTTT; CDR3: CATRTGELFF
V: TRBV5-1; J: TRBJ2-1; D: TRBD2; size: .; DNA: TGCGCCAGCAGGGCTAGCGGGTTCAACAATGAGCAGTTCTTC; CDR3: CASRASGFNNEQFF
V: TRBV6-5; J: TRBJ2-7; D: .; size: .; DNA: TGTGCCAGCAGTTCCTGGACGGGCAGCTCCTACGAGCAGTACTTC; CDR3: CASSSWTGSSYEQYF